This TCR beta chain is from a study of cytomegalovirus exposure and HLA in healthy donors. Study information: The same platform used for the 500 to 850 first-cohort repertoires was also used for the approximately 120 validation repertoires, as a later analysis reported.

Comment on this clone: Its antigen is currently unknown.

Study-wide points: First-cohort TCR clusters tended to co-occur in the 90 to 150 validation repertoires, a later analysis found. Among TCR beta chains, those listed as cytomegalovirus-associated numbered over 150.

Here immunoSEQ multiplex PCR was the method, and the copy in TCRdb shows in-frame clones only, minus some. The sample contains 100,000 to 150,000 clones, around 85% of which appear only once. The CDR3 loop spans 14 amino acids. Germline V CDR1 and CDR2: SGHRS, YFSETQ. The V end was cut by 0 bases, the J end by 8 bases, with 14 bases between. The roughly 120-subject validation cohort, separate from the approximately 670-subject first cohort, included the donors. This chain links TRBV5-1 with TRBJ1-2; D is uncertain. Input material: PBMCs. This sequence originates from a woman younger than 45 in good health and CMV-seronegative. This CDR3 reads CASSLGPGSGGYTF. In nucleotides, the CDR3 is TGCGCCAGCAGCTTGGGTCCGGGGTCTGGGGGCTACACCTTC.